Listed here are 11 T cell receptor beta chains from one sample, sequenced in a study of molecular identifiers for immune sequencing clone quantification listed by TCRdb under 2018. Receptors were amplified or captured by PCR. Data came from a NextSeq 500. TCRdb reprocessing: public reads trimmed at Q25 with fastp, clones called with MiXCR, in-frame beta chains kept. Rows with a matching CDR3 protein are joined into one entry that keeps the most common DNA and genes. The sample table shows approximately 550,000 distinct CDR3 sequences, and around 23% are seen once. The leading ten clones occupy about 0.75% of the sample. Sample: naive CD8+ T cells from blood, with Jurkat cell RNA spiked in. The cell subset or site label corresponds to: FACS-sorted CD8+CD4-CCR7+CD45RA+ naive T cells. The source of these receptors is a human donor in good health. Some libraries in this study had Jurkat cell RNA spiked in.

The chain employs TRBV20-1 and TRBJ2-5; D might be TRBD2 (5 bases). V dropped 3 bases and J dropped 3 bases, with 14 bases sitting between them. Germline CDR1 DFQATT, CDR2 SNEGSKA (reference sequence). CDR3 length: 14 residues. The CDR3 DNA follows: TGCAGTGCTAGGTCAGTCGCGGGTGAAGAGACCCAGTACTTC. Protein product: CSARSVAGEETQYF.

This clonotype showed up just a few times. The chain recombines TRBV9 with TRBJ2-7, with D tentatively TRBD1 or TRBD2 (6 bases each). V was cut by 0 bases and J by 0 bases, with 16 bases left in between. Germline lookup yields CDR1 SGDLS and CDR2 YYNGEE. This CDR3 has 17 residues. The CDR3 coding sequence is TGTGCCAGCAGCGTAGGATCGGGGGCATCGAGCTCCTACGAGCAGTACTTC. Its translation: CASSVGSGASSSYEQYF. Combining the CDR3 with reference TRBV9 and TRBJ2-7 gives the whole variable domain DSGVTQTPKHLITATGQRVTLRCSPRSGDLSVYWYQQSLDQGLQFLIQYYNGEERAKGNILERFSAQQFPDLHSELNLSSLELGDSALYFCASSVGSGASSSYEQYFGPGTRLTVT.

V usage is TRBV19 and J usage is TRBJ2-1, with 9 bases aligning to TRBD2. This CDR3 spans 15 amino acids. Germline-derived CDR1 and CDR2 are LNHDA and SQIVND (reference sequence). The V and J ends lost 3 bases and 6 bases, in that order; junction bases with no gene match: 6. In nucleotides, the CDR3 is TGTGCCAGTAGTATTACTAGCGGGTACTCCAATGAGCAGTTCTTC. Translating gives CASSITSGYSNEQFF.

Only a few counts were recorded for this clonotype. This chain joins TRBV27 and TRBJ1-5; D remains ambiguous. The CDR3 loop spans 13 amino acids. Trimming pared 6 bases from V and 6 bases from J, leaving 12 bases between. CDR1 MNHEY and CDR2 SMNVEV come from the germline V gene (reference sequence). This CDR3 is CASSRGLGQPQHF. The CDR3 DNA sequence: TGTGCCAGCAGCCGCGGTCTGGGTCAGCCCCAGCATTTT.

The rearrangement joins TRBV16 to TRBJ2-3; TRBD2 matches at 8 bases. The trim removed 0 bases at V and 3 bases at J, leaving 23 bases unmatched. This CDR3 region has 22 residues. Germline V gene sequence: CDR1 KGHSY, CDR2 FQNENV. CDR3 amino acids: CASSQSLPPVFGSGTLTDTQYF. The CDR3 DNA sequence: TGTGCCAGCAGCCAATCATTGCCGCCGGTTTTTGGTAGCGGGACCCTTACAGATACGCAGTATTTT.

V is TRBV10-3 and J is TRBJ1-2; tentative D call: TRBD1 (5 bases). The CDR3 consists of 13 residues. Between the trimmed V and J ends, which lost 3 bases and 3 bases, there was a span of 8 bases. CDR1 is ENHRY and CDR2 is SYGVKD in the germline V gene. The DNA for the CDR3 is TGTGCCATCAGTGACAGGGAGGACTATGGCTACACCTTC. Residues: CAISDREDYGYTF.

The J gene is TRBJ1-5, the V gene TRBV19; a weak D match, TRBD1 (5 bases). With 0 bases removed from V and 0 bases from J, the gap between germline ends came to 12 bases. The CDR3 loop spans 17 amino acids. Germline V gene data show CDR1 as LNHDA and CDR2 as SQIVND (reference sequence). The CDR3 here is CASSIDLGRYSNQPQHF. Here the CDR3 DNA reads TGTGCCAGTAGTATAGATCTGGGGCGGTATAGCAATCAGCCCCAGCATTTT.

This clonotype was recorded at least ten times. V gene TRBV6-2 or TRBV6-3 combines with J gene TRBJ1-1, with a possible D match to TRBD1 (5 bases). CDR1 is MNHEY, CDR2 SVGEGT, per germline. Deletions cut 6 bases from V and 7 bases from J, with 12 bases between. The CDR3 is 12 amino acids. CDR3 in DNA: TGTGCCAGCAGGGAGGCAGGGAGTGAAGCTTTCTTT. Amino acids: CASREAGSEAFF.

In the case of this clonotype: It may be a read error: a sequence one base away is much more abundant. V and J are TRBV5-1 and TRBJ2-3; 9 bases match TRBD2. Per the germline V gene, CDR1 is SGHRS and CDR2 is YFSETQ. The CDR3 runs 14 residues. CDR3 sequence reads: CATTSGFGTGTQYF. The CDR3 bases are TGCGCCACCACTAGCGGGTTTGGAACAGGTACGCAGTATTTT.

This clonotype has at least ten counts. This sequence joins TRBV27 and TRBJ2-3; TRBD2 agrees at 10 bases. CDR1 is MNHEY, CDR2 SMNVEV, per germline (reference sequence). J lost 6 bases, V lost 6 bases, and 6 bases had no gene match. This CDR3 contains 14 residues. The CDR3 region has the DNA TGTGCCAGCAGAAGCGGGAGGGCCGGGGATACGCAGTATTTT. Translation gives CASRSGRAGDTQYF.

J is TRBJ1-1 and V is TRBV7-9, with 9 bases aligning to TRBD1. There are 11 residues in the CDR3. Trimming at V came to 11 bases and at J to 4 bases, leaving 2 bases not matched to a gene. Germline V CDR1 and CDR2: SEHNR, FQNEAQ (reference sequence). The CDR3 sequence: CAGTGSTEAFF. The DNA for the CDR3 is TGTGCCGGGACAGGGTCCACTGAAGCTTTCTTT.